This T cell receptor beta chain was found in a study of PD-L1 blockade in urothelial cancer. Looking at the study overall: Prior chemotherapy regimens per patient numbered 0 to 3. Blood was subjected to analysis at 3 weeks (second dose) and 6 weeks following treatment start.

The germline CDR1 and CDR2 sequences are SEHNR and FQNEAQ (reference sequence). The CDR3 spans 12 residues. Trimming removed 6 bases from V and 9 bases from J; junction bases left unmatched: 5. The time point is: peripheral blood 6 weeks after treatment start. Each patient contributed between 1 and 8 total time points of blood mononuclear cells, pretreatment and during treatment. In each PCR, synthetic TCR analog templates were spiked in. The protocol was immunoSEQ multiplex PCR, while the TCRdb copy is restricted to in-frame clones and leaves out a portion. Of around 48,000 clones detected, approximately 83% appear once; the ten largest clones hold roughly a tenth.

The chain has TRBV7-9 and TRBJ2-1; 7 bases agree with TRBD2. The sequence came from a man aged 55-75 years with urothelial cancer. The sequencing used PBMCs, collected around atezolizumab (anti-PD-L1) treatment. The CDR3 sequence: CASRESGGEQFF. In DNA form, the CDR3 reads TGTGCCAGCAGGGAGTCGGGGGGTGAGCAGTTCTTC.